This T cell receptor beta chain is drawn from a study of post-analysis software for immune sequencing data. At the level of the study: Progressive-relapsing, secondary progressive and relapsing-remitting multiple sclerosis were among the disease courses included. Study-level points and caveats: Those samples that were prepared in the same batch co-clustered strongly by F measure. Controls had significantly higher normalized Chao1 diversity than multiple sclerosis patients. TRBV5-6, TRBV5-1 and TRBV20-1 were among 4 or 5 TRBV segments more frequent in patients than controls.

TCR beta libraries were prepared from cDNA with unique molecular identifiers. TCRdb re-called the PCR reads with MiXCR, one entry per CDR3 protein. The repertoire holds hundreds of thousands of distinct CDR3 sequences, with 40% to 55% as singletons. Notes on this clonotype: Its matching antigen is unknown.

Per the germline V gene, CDR1 is DFQATT and CDR2 is SNEGSKA (reference sequence). This CDR3 is 14 amino acids long. Unmatched junction bases numbered 8, after V lost 3 bases and J lost 8 bases. The sample comprised blood. The sequence derives from a girl aged 5-17 years with multiple sclerosis. This chain joins TRBV20-1 and TRBJ2-1; 9 positions agree with TRBD1. The CDR3 nucleotides read TGCAGTGCTAGGAGGGGGACAGGGCCGTATGAGCAGTTCTTC. This sequence encodes CSARRGTGPYEQFF.